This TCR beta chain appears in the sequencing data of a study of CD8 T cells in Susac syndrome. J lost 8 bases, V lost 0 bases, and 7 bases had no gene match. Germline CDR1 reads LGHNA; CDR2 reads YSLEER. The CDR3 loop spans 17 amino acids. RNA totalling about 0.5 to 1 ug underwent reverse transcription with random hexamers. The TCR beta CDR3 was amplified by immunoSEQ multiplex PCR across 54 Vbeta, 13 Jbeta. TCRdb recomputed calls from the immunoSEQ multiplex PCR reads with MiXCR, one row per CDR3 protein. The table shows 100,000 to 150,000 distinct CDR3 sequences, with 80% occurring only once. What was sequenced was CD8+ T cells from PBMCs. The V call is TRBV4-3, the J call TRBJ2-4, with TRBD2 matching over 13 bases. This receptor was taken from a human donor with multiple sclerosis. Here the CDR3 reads CASSQDSLAGGRDIQYF. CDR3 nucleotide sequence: TGCGCCAGCAGCCAAGATTCACTAGCGGGAGGGCGGGACATTCAGTACTTC.